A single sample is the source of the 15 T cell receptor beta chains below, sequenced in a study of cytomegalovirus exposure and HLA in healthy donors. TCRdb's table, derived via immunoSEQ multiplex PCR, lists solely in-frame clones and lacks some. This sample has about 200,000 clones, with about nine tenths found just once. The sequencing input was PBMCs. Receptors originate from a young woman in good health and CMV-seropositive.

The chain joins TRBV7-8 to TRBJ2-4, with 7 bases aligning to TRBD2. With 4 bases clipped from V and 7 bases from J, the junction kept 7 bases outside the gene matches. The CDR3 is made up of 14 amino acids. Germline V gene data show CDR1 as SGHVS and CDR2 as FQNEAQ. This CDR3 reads CASSSWEGGNIQYF. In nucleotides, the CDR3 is TGTGCCAGCAGCTCATGGGAGGGCGGGAACATTCAGTACTTC. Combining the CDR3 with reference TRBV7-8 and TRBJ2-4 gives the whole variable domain GAGVSQSPRYKVAKRGQDVALRCDPISGHVSLFWYQQALGQGPEFLTYFQNEAQLDKSGLPSDRFFAERPEGSVSTLKIQRTQQEDSAVYLCASSSWEGGNIQYFGAGTRLSVL.

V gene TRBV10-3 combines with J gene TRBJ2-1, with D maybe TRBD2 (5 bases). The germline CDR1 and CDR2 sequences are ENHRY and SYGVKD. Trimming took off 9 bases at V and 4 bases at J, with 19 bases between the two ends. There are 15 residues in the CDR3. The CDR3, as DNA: TGTGCCATGCCCCTATTGGGGAGCGGTTACAATGAGCAGTTCTTC. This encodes CAMPLLGSGYNEQFF.

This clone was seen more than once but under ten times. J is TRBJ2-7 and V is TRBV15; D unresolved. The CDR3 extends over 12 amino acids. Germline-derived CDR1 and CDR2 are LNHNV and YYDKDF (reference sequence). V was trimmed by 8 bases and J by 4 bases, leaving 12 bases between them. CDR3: CATGSAAYEQYF. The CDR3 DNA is TGTGCCACCGGGTCCGCGGCGTACGAGCAGTACTTC.

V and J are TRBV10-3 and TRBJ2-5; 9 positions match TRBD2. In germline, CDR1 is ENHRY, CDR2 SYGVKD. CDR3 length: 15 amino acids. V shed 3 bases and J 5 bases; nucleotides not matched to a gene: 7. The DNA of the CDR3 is TGTGCCATCAGTGAACCTAGCGGGATCGGGGAGACCCAGTACTTC. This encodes CAISEPSGIGETQYF.

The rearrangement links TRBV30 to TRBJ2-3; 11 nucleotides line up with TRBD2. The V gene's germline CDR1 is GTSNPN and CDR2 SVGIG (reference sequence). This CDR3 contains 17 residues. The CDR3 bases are TGTGCGAGAGACGGGACTAGCGGAGTCTTTAGCACAGATACGCAGTATTTT. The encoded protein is CARDGTSGVFSTDTQYF. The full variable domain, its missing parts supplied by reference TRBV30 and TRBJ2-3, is SQTIHQWPATLVQPVGSPLSLECTVEGTSNPNLYWYRQAAGRGLQLLFYSVGIGQISSEVPQNLSASRPQDRQFILSSKKLLLSDSGFYLCARDGTSGVFSTDTQYFGPGTRLTVL.

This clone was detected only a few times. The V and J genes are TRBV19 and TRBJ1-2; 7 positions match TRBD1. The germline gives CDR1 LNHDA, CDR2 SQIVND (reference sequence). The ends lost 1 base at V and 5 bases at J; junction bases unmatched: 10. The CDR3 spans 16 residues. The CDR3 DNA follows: TGTGCCAGTAGTATAGGGGGACAGCTCCCTAGGTATGGCTACACCTTC. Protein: CASSIGGQLPRYGYTF.

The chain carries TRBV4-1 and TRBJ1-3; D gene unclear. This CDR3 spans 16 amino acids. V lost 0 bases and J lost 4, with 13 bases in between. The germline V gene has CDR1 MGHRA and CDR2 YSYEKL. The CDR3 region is CASSQERRKLGNTIYF. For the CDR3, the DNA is TGCGCCAGCAGCCAAGAAAGGCGGAAACTGGGAAACACCATATATTTT.

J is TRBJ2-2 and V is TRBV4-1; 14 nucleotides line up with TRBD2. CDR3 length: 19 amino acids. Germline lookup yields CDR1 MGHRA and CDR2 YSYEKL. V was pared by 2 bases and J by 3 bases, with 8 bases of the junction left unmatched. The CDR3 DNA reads TGCGCCAGCAGCCAACTAGGACTAGCGGGAGGAAGAGACACCGGGGAGCTGTTTTTT. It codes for CASSQLGLAGGRDTGELFF.

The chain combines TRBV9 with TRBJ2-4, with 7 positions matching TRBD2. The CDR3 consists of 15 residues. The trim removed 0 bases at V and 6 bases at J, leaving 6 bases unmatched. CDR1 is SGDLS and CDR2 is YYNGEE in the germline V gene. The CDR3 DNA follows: TGTGCCAGCAGCGTAGCTAGCGGAGGCCTAAACATTCAGTACTTC. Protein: CASSVASGGLNIQYF.

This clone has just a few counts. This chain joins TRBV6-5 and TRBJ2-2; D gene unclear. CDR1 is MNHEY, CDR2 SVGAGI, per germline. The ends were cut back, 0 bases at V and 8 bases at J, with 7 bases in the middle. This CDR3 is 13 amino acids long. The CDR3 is CASSYSAVGELFF. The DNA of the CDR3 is TGTGCCAGCAGTTACTCCGCGGTAGGGGAGCTGTTTTTT.

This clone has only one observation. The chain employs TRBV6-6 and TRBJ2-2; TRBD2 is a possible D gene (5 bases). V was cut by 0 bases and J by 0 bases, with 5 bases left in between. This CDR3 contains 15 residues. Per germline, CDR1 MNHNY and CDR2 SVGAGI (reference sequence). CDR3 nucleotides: TGTGCCAGCAGTTACTCGGGAGCGAACACCGGGGAGCTGTTTTTT. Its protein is CASSYSGANTGELFF.

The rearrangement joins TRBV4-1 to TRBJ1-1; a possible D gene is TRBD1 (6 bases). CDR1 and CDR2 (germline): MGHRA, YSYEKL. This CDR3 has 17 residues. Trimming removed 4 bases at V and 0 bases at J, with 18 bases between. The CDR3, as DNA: TGCGCCAGCAGCCCAAGGGGGGGCCTGCTGATGAACACTGAAGCTTTCTTT. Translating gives CASSPRGGLLMNTEAFF.

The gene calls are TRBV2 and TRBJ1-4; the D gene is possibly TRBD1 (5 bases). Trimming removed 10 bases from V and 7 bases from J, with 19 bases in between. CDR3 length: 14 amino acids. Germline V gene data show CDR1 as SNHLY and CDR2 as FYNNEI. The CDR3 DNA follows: TGTGCCACCAAAAGGAACAGGTCTGGTGAAAAACTGTTTTTT. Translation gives CATKRNRSGEKLFF.

CDR3: CASSITVGTVGYTF. In DNA form, the CDR3 reads TGTGCCAGTAGTATAACAGTAGGAACAGTCGGCTACACCTTC. The genes are TRBV19 and TRBJ1-2; D gene ambiguous. The CDR3 loop spans 14 amino acids. Trimming stripped 2 bases from V and 8 bases from J, with 15 bases between. Per germline, CDR1 LNHDA and CDR2 SQIVND (reference sequence).

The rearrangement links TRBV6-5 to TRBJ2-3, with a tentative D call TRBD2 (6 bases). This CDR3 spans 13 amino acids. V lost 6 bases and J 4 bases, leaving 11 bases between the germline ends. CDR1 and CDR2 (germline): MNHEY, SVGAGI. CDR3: CASRKREPDTQYF. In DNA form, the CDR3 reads TGTGCCAGCAGAAAACGGGAGCCAGATACGCAGTATTTT.